These 27 T cell receptor beta chains were sequenced from one sample in a study of monozygotic twins with inflammatory bowel disease. TCRdb reprocessed the 5' RACE reads; each CDR3 protein has one entry and no DNA is given. The sample has 350,000 to 400,000 distinct CDR3 sequences. Source material: blood. All receptors derive from a human donor with ulcerative colitis or Crohn's disease, or a healthy co-twin of an affected twin (not recorded which).

V gene TRBV6-1 combines with J gene TRBJ2-7; TCRdb proposes TRBD1, but this gene call is untestable without DNA. The CDR3 has 13 residues. From germline, CDR1 is MNHNS and CDR2 SASEGT. The CDR3 spells CASRVTGSYEQYF.

This chain links TRBV2 with TRBJ1-6; TCRdb proposes TRBD1, but this gene call is untestable without DNA. CDR3 size: 14 residues. Germline assignment: CDR1 SNHLY and CDR2 FYNNEI. The CDR3 is CASTLNGNNSPLHF.

The rearrangement joins TRBV6-2 or TRBV6-3 to TRBJ2-2; TCRdb gives TRBD1 as the D gene, but with no DNA this cannot be confirmed. CDR3 length: 16 residues. The germline V gene encodes CDR1 MNHEY and CDR2 SVGEGT. CDR3 sequence reads: CASSHGQFGSTGELFF.

The chain employs TRBV5-5 and TRBJ2-7. Germline CDR1 and CDR2: SGHKS and YYEKEE (reference sequence). This CDR3 is 12 amino acids long. This CDR3 reads CASSFIGYEQYF. The full variable domain, its missing parts supplied by reference TRBV5-5 and TRBJ2-7, is DAGVTQSPTHLIKTRGQQVTLRCSPISGHKSVSWYQQVLGQGPQFIFQYYEKEERGRGNFPDRFSARQFPNYSSELNVNALLLGDSALYLCASSFIGYEQYFGPGTRLTVT.

The rearrangement links TRBV3-1 to TRBJ2-1. The CDR3 covers 15 residues. CDR1 and CDR2 from the germline V gene are LGHDT and YNNKEL (reference sequence). The chain's CDR3 is CASSLPFSSYNELFF.

CDR3: CASRAGESYNEQFF. The chain joins TRBV5-1 to TRBJ2-1; as DNA is missing, the TRBD2 call by TCRdb cannot be tested. This CDR3 region has 14 residues. Per germline, CDR1 SGHRS and CDR2 YFSETQ.

This chain connects TRBV3-1 to TRBJ2-6; TCRdb picks TRBD1, but there is no DNA to check that call. Germline loops: CDR1 LGHDT, CDR2 YNNKEL (reference sequence). The CDR3 is 20 residues long. The CDR3 region is CASSGRTINRESGGANVLTF.

This chain joins TRBV7-6 and TRBJ1-2; lacking DNA, the TRBD1 call made by TCRdb goes unchecked. The CDR3 is 12 residues long. Germline V CDR1 and CDR2: SGHVS, FNYEAQ. CDR3: CASSNRDHGYTF.

The chain has TRBV7-2 and TRBJ2-7. Germline values: CDR1 SGHTA, CDR2 FQGNSA. This CDR3 contains 12 residues. CDR3 loop: CASSLVSGFLYF.

The V call is TRBV29-1, the J call TRBJ1-1; the D call from TCRdb, TRBD1, cannot be confirmed without DNA. Germline loops: CDR1 SQVTM, CDR2 ANQGSEA. The length of the CDR3 is 15 residues. CDR3: CSVEGPGGYGTEAFF.

The chain carries TRBV4-1 and TRBJ2-7; TCRdb reports TRBD1, a call that lacks DNA to check it against. This CDR3 contains 13 residues. The V gene's germline CDR1 is MGHRA and CDR2 YSYEKL. The chain's CDR3 is CASSPAPGDEQYF.

The chain has TRBV20-1 and TRBJ2-7; TCRdb's assignment of TRBD2 cannot be checked, as there is no DNA. Looked up from germline, CDR1 is DFQATT and CDR2 is SNEGSKA (reference sequence). This CDR3 is 13 amino acids long. CDR3 residues: CSAPPAGYYEQYF.

This chain links TRBV20-1 with TRBJ2-2. This CDR3 comprises 13 residues. Germline CDR1 and CDR2: DFQATT and SNEGSKA (reference sequence). The CDR3 loop reads CSATPGSTGELFF.

The chain links TRBV4-3 to TRBJ2-2; TCRdb designates TRBD1, a call that cannot be tested without DNA. The CDR3 is 15 amino acids. Germline values: CDR1 LGHNA, CDR2 YSLEER. The CDR3 region is CASSHHLRGAGELFF.

The chain uses TRBV12-3 or TRBV12-4 and TRBJ1-1. This CDR3 spans 13 amino acids. CDR3: CASRGEGRAEAFF.

The chain uses TRBV15 and TRBJ2-1; TCRdb gives TRBD1 as the D gene, but with no DNA this cannot be confirmed. This CDR3 contains 13 residues. Germline V gene data show CDR1 as LNHNV and CDR2 as YYDKDF (reference sequence). CDR3 sequence reads: CATSRDRGREQFF.

The chain has TRBV5-1 and TRBJ2-3; the D gene TCRdb calls, TRBD2, cannot be checked with no DNA. This CDR3 region has 18 residues. From germline, CDR1 is SGHRS and CDR2 YFSETQ. CDR3 region: CASSLYPLAGGPTDTQYF. The variable domain in full, with the rest retrieved from reference TRBV5-1 and TRBJ2-3, is KAGVTQTPRYLIKTRGQQVTLSCSPISGHRSVSWYQQTPGQGLQFLFEYFSETQRNKGNFPGRFSGRQFSNSRSEMNVSTLELGDSALYLCASSLYPLAGGPTDTQYFGPGTRLTVL.

V and J are TRBV30 and TRBJ1-4. Germline lookup yields CDR1 GTSNPN and CDR2 SVGIG (reference sequence). The CDR3 consists of 14 residues. The CDR3 sequence: CAWSVQSGTGKLFF.

This chain links TRBV4-3 with TRBJ2-1. Germline V gene data show CDR1 as LGHNA and CDR2 as YSLEER. This CDR3 has 14 residues. This CDR3 is CASSQDMSGDEQFF.

The J gene is TRBJ2-7, the V gene TRBV4-2; checking the TCRdb D call of TRBD1 is not possible without DNA. Germline V lookup: CDR1 LGHNA, CDR2 YNFKEQ. The CDR3 consists of 15 residues. This chain's CDR3 is CASSQEGQGAYEQYF.

The chain combines TRBV9 with TRBJ2-1; the TRBD2 assignment by TCRdb is unverifiable without DNA. Germline V CDR1 and CDR2: SGDLS, YYNGEE. The length of the CDR3 is 15 residues. The CDR3 here is CASSVGGGSYNEQFF.

This chain links TRBV13 with TRBJ2-7. Germline V gene sequence: CDR1 PRHDT, CDR2 FYEKMQ (reference sequence). This CDR3 is 12 amino acids long. CDR3 sequence: CASSASDYEQYF. The variable domain in full, completed from reference TRBV13 and TRBJ2-7, reads AAGVIQSPRHLIKEKRETATLKCYPIPRHDTVYWYQQGPGQDPQFLISFYEKMQSDKGSIPDRFSAQQFSDYHSELNMSSLELGDSALYFCASSASDYEQYFGPGTRLTVT.

The chain is built from TRBV23-1 and TRBJ2-1; TCRdb calls TRBD1, which cannot be checked without DNA. TRBV23-1 carries the ORF label, with uncertain function. This CDR3 is built from 19 residues. CDR3 protein: CASSQWDLLRASSYNEQFF.

The genes are TRBV7-3 and TRBJ2-6; TCRdb designates TRBD2, a call that cannot be tested without DNA. Germline-derived CDR1 and CDR2 are SGHTA and FQGTGA. CDR3 length: 17 residues. The CDR3: CASSLTRDFSGANVLTF.

The chain uses TRBV28 and TRBJ2-7; the D call of TRBD2 rests on TCRdb alone, since no DNA is present to check it. The CDR3 extends over 18 amino acids. The V gene's germline CDR1 is MDHEN and CDR2 SYDVKM. The CDR3 sequence is CASSSRLAGGRSSYEQYF. The full variable domain, rest sourced from reference TRBV28 and TRBJ2-7, is DVKVTQSSRYLVKRTGEKVFLECVQDMDHENMFWYRQDPGLGLRLIYFSYDVKMKEKGDIPEGYSVSREKKERFSLILESASTNQTSMYLCASSSRLAGGRSSYEQYFGPGTRLTVT.

The chain employs TRBV20-1 and TRBJ1-5; TCRdb reports TRBD1, a call that lacks DNA to check it against. The CDR3 covers 14 residues. Germline CDR1 and CDR2: DFQATT and SNEGSKA (reference sequence). The CDR3 loop reads CSARTGSSNQPQHF.

The chain links TRBV20-1 to TRBJ2-7; TCRdb's D gene call, TRBD1, goes unchecked for lack of DNA. In germline, CDR1 is DFQATT, CDR2 SNEGSKA (reference sequence). There are 16 residues in the CDR3. CDR3 in amino acids: CSANDDSGGSSYEQYF.